Described below is a single T cell receptor beta chain sequence and its context. No antigen is known for it. The data were obtained in a study of shared clonotypes between healthy human individuals. Whole-study context: Researchers drew samples from a couple of women and a few men aged 18 to 49.

Study observations and caveats: Lower generation probabilities were found for non-shared clonotypes than for those shared by all four donors. Approximately 4.6% of naive CD4 clonotypes were common to several donors.

Those who donated were healthy HIV-negative adults, with no recent acute infections or vaccinations reported. Produced via immunoSEQ multiplex PCR; TCRdb's table is partial and in-frame only. Among under 2.5 million clones listed, just under 95% were seen once. The sample taken for sequencing was naive CD4+ T cells from PBMCs. Subset of the sample: CD45RA+ positively selected. The TCR sequence derives from a man aged 18 to 30 in good health. Some clones in this sample may be carry-over from other donors' samples.

CDR3 in DNA: TGTGCCAGCAGCTACGGGAGGCGGGAGTCCTCCTACGAGCAGTACTTC. Encoded protein: CASSYGRRESSYEQYF. The chain carries TRBV7-8 and TRBJ2-7, with 7 bases identical to TRBD2. J lost 0 bases, V lost 4 bases, and 9 bases had no gene match. Germline lookup yields CDR1 SGHVS and CDR2 FQNEAQ. The CDR3 covers 16 residues.